The rows below give T cell receptor beta chains drawn from one sample of a study of beta chain features in type 1 diabetes. Generated by immunoSEQ multiplex PCR, the TCRdb table keeps only in-frame clones and is missing some. The data contain 350,000 to 450,000 clones, around 13% of them singletons. Sequencing input: naive CD4+ T cells from blood. These receptors were taken from a woman younger than 35 with type 1 diabetes. Both conserved end residues are part of each CDR3. Fields, in order: clone size, D gene, V gene, J gene, CDR3 DNA, CDR3 protein. D genes are given only for firm matches. Clone sizes are given selectively: once, few, many, or a class where the clone is expanded.

size: .; D: .; V: TRBV7-2; J: TRBJ1-2; DNA: TGTGCCAGCAGCTTAAATGCGGGGGCGGTTAGTGGCTACACCTTC; CDR3: CASSLNAGAVSGYTF
size: few; D: .; V: TRBV7-2; J: TRBJ1-2; DNA: TGTGCCAGCCAAGCTTCCATCACCTTCCATGGCTACACCTTC; CDR3: CASQASITFHGYTF
size: .; D: .; V: TRBV6-6; J: TRBJ2-7; DNA: TGTGCCAGCAGTGGCCAGGGCCCCGAGCAGTACTTC; CDR3: CASSGQGPEQYF
size: .; D: TRBD1; V: TRBV7-9; J: TRBJ2-3; DNA: TGTGCCAGCAGCTTAATACAGGGGCCAGATACGCAGTATTTT; CDR3: CASSLIQGPDTQYF
size: few; D: .; V: TRBV27; J: TRBJ2-1; DNA: TGTGCCAGCTCCCGGGAATCTAGCGTCTTCTCCTACAATGAGCAGTTCTTC; CDR3: CASSRESSVFSYNEQFF
size: few; D: .; V: TRBV6-6; J: TRBJ2-7; DNA: TGTGCCAGCAGACCCTGGGAGGACTCCTACGAGCAGTACTTC; CDR3: CASRPWEDSYEQYF
size: .; D: .; V: TRBV18; J: TRBJ2-4; DNA: TGTGCCAGCTCACCGGGGGGGCAAGCCAAAAACATTCAGTACTTC; CDR3: CASSPGGQAKNIQYF
size: .; D: .; V: TRBV4-3; J: TRBJ1-4; DNA: TGCGCCAGCAGCCAAAAAGGGGCATATGCCGAAAAACTGTTTTTT; CDR3: CASSQKGAYAEKLFF
size: few; D: TRBD2; V: TRBV19; J: TRBJ2-4; DNA: TGTGCCAGTAGTCCCGGGACTACCAAAAACATTCAGTACTTC; CDR3: CASSPGTTKNIQYF
size: .; D: TRBD1; V: TRBV2; J: TRBJ1-5; DNA: TGTGCCAGCAACCCACAGGGGGCGGGCAATCAGCCCCAGCATTTT; CDR3: CASNPQGAGNQPQHF
size: few; D: TRBD2; V: TRBV7-2; J: TRBJ2-1; DNA: TGTGCCAGCAGCTTTAGCGGGAGTCGGGGTGAGCAGTTCTTC; CDR3: CASSFSGSRGEQFF
size: .; D: TRBD1; V: TRBV14; J: TRBJ2-1; DNA: TGTGCCAGCAGCCCAGGGACAGGGGTCGAGCAGTTCTTC; CDR3: CASSPGTGVEQFF
size: .; D: .; V: TRBV7-2; J: TRBJ2-3; DNA: TGTGCCAGCAGCCCTAACGGGGTAAGCACAGATACGCAGTATTTT; CDR3: CASSPNGVSTDTQYF
size: .; D: .; V: TRBV10-1; J: TRBJ2-3; DNA: TGCGCCAGCAGTGACACTCAGGCAGGCACAGATACGCAGTATTTT; CDR3: CASSDTQAGTDTQYF
size: .; D: .; V: TRBV4-3; J: TRBJ2-1; DNA: TGCGCCAGCAGCTACGAAGGGCTAGCAGACGCCAATGAGCAGTTCTTC; CDR3: CASSYEGLADANEQFF
size: few; D: .; V: TRBV9; J: TRBJ2-1; DNA: TGTGCCAGCAGCGTAGGGACTACCCCCAATGAGCAGTTCTTC; CDR3: CASSVGTTPNEQFF
size: few; D: .; V: TRBV4-3; J: TRBJ2-3; DNA: TGCGCCAGCAGCCAGATGGGGGGGCGGAGCACAGATACGCAGTATTTT; CDR3: CASSQMGGRSTDTQYF
size: .; D: .; V: TRBV15; J: TRBJ2-7; DNA: TGTGCCACCAGCAGCCGACCCCAGGTGGGCGAGCAGTACTTC; CDR3: CATSSRPQVGEQYF
size: .; D: TRBD2; V: TRBV7-2; J: TRBJ2-7; DNA: TGTGCCAGCAGCTCCCGGGGGGCCTACGAGCAGTACTTC; CDR3: CASSSRGAYEQYF
size: few; D: .; V: TRBV25-1; J: TRBJ2-1; DNA: TGTGCCAGCAGTGAACCCAGCTCCTACAATGAGCAGTTCTTC; CDR3: CASSEPSSYNEQFF
size: .; D: TRBD1; V: TRBV5-4; J: TRBJ1-1; DNA: TGTGCCAGCAGAATCAACAGGGGTGGGGGCACTGAAGCTTTCTTT; CDR3: CASRINRGGGTEAFF
size: few; D: .; V: TRBV11-2; J: TRBJ2-3; DNA: TGTGCCGCCGGGGGTGACACAGATACGCAGTATTTT; CDR3: CAAGGDTDTQYF
size: .; D: TRBD2; V: TRBV27; J: TRBJ2-7; DNA: TGTGCCAGCAGTTTACGGGGGGACGAGCAGTACTTC; CDR3: CASSLRGDEQYF
size: .; D: .; V: TRBV15; J: TRBJ2-2; DNA: TGTGCCACCGCCCCGGGAACGAACACCGGGGAGCTGTTTTTT; CDR3: CATAPGTNTGELFF
size: .; D: .; V: TRBV4-3; J: TRBJ1-1; DNA: TGCGCCAGCAGCCAACCGGACAGGAACACTGAAGCTTTCTTT; CDR3: CASSQPDRNTEAFF
size: .; D: TRBD2; V: TRBV18; J: TRBJ2-7; DNA: TGTGCCAGCTCACTCGGGACTAGCGACTACGAGCAGTACTTC; CDR3: CASSLGTSDYEQYF
size: few; D: .; V: TRBV15; J: TRBJ1-1; DNA: TGTGCCACCAGCAGAGGCGTGGGAGGGACTGAAGCTTTCTTT; CDR3: CATSRGVGGTEAFF
size: few; D: .; V: TRBV7-8; J: TRBJ2-3; DNA: TGTGCCAGCAGCCTCCCTAAGGGGCTCGGGGATACGCAGTATTTT; CDR3: CASSLPKGLGDTQYF
size: few; D: .; V: TRBV5-4; J: TRBJ2-5; DNA: TGTGCCAGCAGCCCCAGGGGGGCAGAGACCCAGTACTTC; CDR3: CASSPRGAETQYF
size: few; D: TRBD1; V: TRBV5-1; J: TRBJ1-4; DNA: TGCGCCAGCAGCATCGGGACAGACGAAAAACTGTTTTTT; CDR3: CASSIGTDEKLFF
size: .; D: TRBD1; V: TRBV7-9; J: TRBJ2-5; DNA: TGTGCCAGCAGCGCAGGGGGAGAGACCCAGTACTTC; CDR3: CASSAGGETQYF
size: .; D: .; V: TRBV7-2; J: TRBJ1-1; DNA: TGTGCCAGCAACAATGGCGGGGGGCCGAACACTGAAGCTTTCTTT; CDR3: CASNNGGGPNTEAFF
size: .; D: TRBD1; V: TRBV7-9; J: TRBJ2-1; DNA: TGTGCCAGCAGCTTAGGCCCGGGACAGGGTTTCAATGAGCAGTTCTTC; CDR3: CASSLGPGQGFNEQFF
size: .; D: .; V: TRBV27; J: TRBJ2-7; DNA: TGTGCCAGCAGTTCCGCCGGGGGCTCCTACGAGCAGTACTTC; CDR3: CASSSAGGSYEQYF
size: few; D: TRBD1; V: TRBV5-4; J: TRBJ1-4; DNA: TGTGCCAGCAGCTCGTCAGACAGGGTGCAGGAAAAACTGTTTTTT; CDR3: CASSSSDRVQEKLFF
size: .; D: .; V: TRBV5-1; J: TRBJ2-1; DNA: TGCGCCAGCAGCTTACAGGGCTTGAATGAGCAGTTCTTC; CDR3: CASSLQGLNEQFF
size: few; D: .; V: TRBV5-1; J: TRBJ1-3; DNA: TGCGCCAGCAGGGACTCGAGCTCTGGAAACACCATATATTTT; CDR3: CASRDSSSGNTIYF
size: .; D: TRBD1; V: TRBV7-9; J: TRBJ2-5; DNA: TGTGCCAGCAGCAAAAGACAGGGTTTGGAGACCCAGTACTTC; CDR3: CASSKRQGLETQYF
size: .; D: .; V: TRBV30; J: TRBJ2-3; DNA: TGTGCCTGGACCCAGGGGGGATTGGGCACAGATACGCAGTATTTT; CDR3: CAWTQGGLGTDTQYF
size: .; D: .; V: TRBV4-3; J: TRBJ2-2; DNA: TGCGCCAGCAGCCTGGGACAGGGCGCGGGAGGTGGGACCGGGGAGCTGTTTTTT; CDR3: CASSLGQGAGGGTGELFF
size: few; D: .; V: TRBV30; J: TRBJ2-7; DNA: TGTGCCTGGAGTGTAAAGGCCAGGGCGGACGAGCAGTACTTC; CDR3: CAWSVKARADEQYF
size: .; D: .; V: TRBV20-1; J: TRBJ1-1; DNA: TGCAGTGCTAGTCAGGGAACAGTCTTT; CDR3: CSASQGTVF
size: few; D: .; V: TRBV6-6; J: TRBJ2-1; DNA: TGTGCCAGCAGTCCTTTAGGCGGTCCCTCCTACAATGAGCAGTTCTTC; CDR3: CASSPLGGPSYNEQFF
size: few; D: TRBD2; V: TRBV5-1; J: TRBJ2-1; DNA: TGCGCCAGCAGCTCCGGACTAGCGGGGGCCTACAATGAGCAGTTCTTC; CDR3: CASSSGLAGAYNEQFF
size: .; D: .; V: TRBV27; J: TRBJ1-3; DNA: TGTGCCAGCAGTCCCAGGGTCTCTGGAAACACCATATATTTT; CDR3: CASSPRVSGNTIYF
size: .; D: TRBD1; V: TRBV7-9; J: TRBJ1-1; DNA: TGTGCCAGCAGCTCCCAACAGGGGGACCGTAAGGCTTTCTTT; CDR3: CASSSQQGDRKAFF
size: few; D: .; V: TRBV15; J: TRBJ1-5; DNA: TGTGCCACCAGCATGGGGGCAGGTCAGCCCCAGCATTTT; CDR3: CATSMGAGQPQHF
size: few; D: TRBD2; V: TRBV10-3; J: TRBJ2-7; DNA: TGTGCCATCAGAGCGGGACTAGCGGGCTACGAGCAGTACTTC; CDR3: CAIRAGLAGYEQYF